This TCR beta chain appears in the sequencing data of a study of blood T cell repertoires in COVID-19. At the level of the study: Samples representing acute and convalescent COVID-19 were sourced from the United States, Italy and Spain. In each case, the material was cDNA or gDNA derived from T cells, B-cell-depleted T cells, or PBMCs.

Seattle participants joined during active infection and were tracked over time. This CDR3 is built from 15 residues. Looked up from germline, CDR1 is MGHRA and CDR2 is YSYEKL. Germline trimming cut 4 bases from V and 3 bases from J; bases unmatched to any gene: 2. Original analysis: Scientists estimated how many nucleated cells there were by amplifying reference gene primers. Assay used: immunoSEQ multiplex PCR; TCRdb lists only in-frame clones, some missing. The V and J calls and clone size were taken over from that table, and D and trimming were inferred from the DNA. The sample holds some 68,000 clones; about 90% are singletons and the top ten take around 0.47%.

This chain links TRBV4-1 with TRBJ1-3; 11 nucleotides line up with TRBD1. The source of this sequence is a man aged 45-65 years with COVID-19, enrolled during active disease. The sequenced material came from peripheral blood. The DNA for the CDR3 is TGCGCCAGCAGCCTGGACAGGGGGCTTGGAAACACCATATATTTT. As protein: CASSLDRGLGNTIYF.